Following are 18 T cell receptor beta chains from one sample sequenced in a study of blood T cell repertoires in COVID-19. Produced via immunoSEQ multiplex PCR; TCRdb's table is partial and in-frame only. The sample has about 190,000 clones; 82% are singletons. The specimen was peripheral blood. Every receptor here comes from a woman aged 55-69 years with COVID-19, enrolled during active disease.

In its sample, this clone was seen a few times. The rearrangement uses TRBV30 and TRBJ1-2; 7 bases are shared with TRBD1. Germline loops: CDR1 GTSNPN, CDR2 SVGIG (reference sequence). V lost 4 bases and J lost 7; bases outside the gene matches: 15. The CDR3 contains 15 residues. The CDR3 region has the DNA TGTGCCTGGACCACCGTTACGACAGGGAGGCTTGGCTACACCTTC. This translates into CAWTTVTTGRLGYTF.

Details on this clone: The sample carries other DNA sequences with the same CDR3. The chain employs TRBV6-5 and TRBJ1-2, with TRBD1 identical over 9 bases. Germline trimming cut 0 bases from V and 7 bases from J; bases unmatched to any gene: 0. The CDR3 contains 13 residues. Germline lookup yields CDR1 MNHEY and CDR2 SVGAGI. CDR3 nucleotides: TGTGCCAGCAGTTACTCGACAGGGGGTGGCTACACCTTC. Amino acid sequence: CASSYSTGGGYTF.

The J gene is TRBJ1-1, the V gene TRBV5-8, with D perhaps matching TRBD1 (5 bases). This CDR3 comprises 13 residues. CDR1 and CDR2 from the germline V gene are SGHTS and YDEGEE. The germline V and J ends were trimmed by 0 bases and 7 bases, with 10 bases remaining between them. DNA for the CDR3: TGTGCCAGCAGCTTGGTTTCAGGGCGTGAAGCTTTCTTT. This codes for CASSLVSGREAFF.

The J gene is TRBJ2-5, the V gene TRBV6-5, with unresolved D. Germline-derived CDR1 and CDR2 are MNHEY and SVGAGI. The CDR3 is 13 residues long. V was pared by 6 bases and J by 2 bases, with 10 bases between. This chain's CDR3 is CASRWAYQETQYF. CDR3 DNA sequence: TGTGCCAGCAGATGGGCGTATCAAGAGACCCAGTACTTC.

The V gene is TRBV7-9, the J gene TRBJ2-7; no clear D gene. CDR3 length: 12 amino acids. The germline CDR1 and CDR2 sequences are SEHNR and FQNEAQ (reference sequence). V was shortened by 1 base and J by 6 bases, with 7 bases between the two germline ends. The CDR3 sequence: CASSLDYGEQYF. Here the CDR3 DNA reads TGTGCCAGCAGCTTAGATTACGGCGAGCAGTACTTC.

The J gene is TRBJ2-5, the V gene TRBV29-1; 8 nucleotides align to TRBD2. Germline assignment: CDR1 SQVTM and CDR2 ANQGSEA. The CDR3 contains 12 residues. The V segment lost 7 bases and the J segment 7 bases; nucleotides outside the gene matches: 8. CDR3 residues: CSEGLVDGTQYF. In DNA, the CDR3 is TGCAGCGAGGGACTAGTAGACGGGACCCAGTACTTC. The complete variable domain, with remaining parts taken from reference TRBV29-1 and TRBJ2-5, reads SAVISQKPSRDICQRGTSLTIQCQVDSQVTMMFWYRQQPGQSLTLIATANQGSEATYESGFVIDKFPISRPNLTFSTLTVSNMSPEDSSIYLCSEGLVDGTQYFGPGTRLLVL.

The chain combines TRBV5-5 with TRBJ1-1; D unresolved. Per germline, CDR1 SGHKS and CDR2 YYEKEE (reference sequence). Deletions cut 0 bases from V and 3 bases from J, with 9 bases between. This CDR3 contains 14 residues. The CDR3 DNA sequence: TGTGCCAGCAGCTTGGCCGGCGGGTACACTGAAGCTTTCTTT. This translates into CASSLAGGYTEAFF.

A single count supports this clone. This sequence joins TRBV7-3 and TRBJ2-5, with TRBD2 as a possible D gene (6 bases). Trimming left V 2 bases short and J 7 bases short, with 11 bases between. Germline CDR1 SGHTA, CDR2 FQGTGA. This CDR3 has 13 amino acids. CDR3 sequence reads: CASSLDARGTQYF. CDR3 DNA sequence: TGTGCCAGCAGCTTAGACGCGCGGGGGACCCAGTACTTC.

The CDR3 spells CASSQDGQGFTEAFF. CDR3 bases: TGTGCCAGCAGCCAAGATGGACAGGGGTTCACTGAAGCTTTCTTT. The chain couples TRBV4-2 to TRBJ1-1, with TRBD1 matching over 9 bases. The CDR3 extends over 15 amino acids. The J segment lost 4 bases and the V segment lost 0 bases, leaving 3 bases of the junction unmatched. The germline V gene has CDR1 LGHNA and CDR2 YNFKEQ.

The gene calls are TRBV2 and TRBJ2-7; 8 nucleotides align to TRBD2. CDR3 length: 13 residues. V trimming: 11 bases; J trimming: 0 bases; junction bases outside the gene matches: 6. Germline V gives CDR1 SNHLY, CDR2 FYNNEI. Here the CDR3 reads CAGKRGSSYEQYF. The CDR3 DNA reads as TGTGCCGGGAAGCGGGGGAGCTCCTACGAGCAGTACTTC.

This chain links TRBV5-1 with TRBJ2-2; a possible D gene is TRBD2 (6 bases). Trimming took 0 bases from V and 7 from J, leaving 16 bases between them. The CDR3 covers 16 residues. From germline, CDR1 is SGHRS and CDR2 YFSETQ. The CDR3 coding sequence is TGCGCCAGCAGCTTGGCTGGGGGAGGAGGAATCGGGGAGCTGTTTTTT. Protein sequence: CASSLAGGGGIGELFF.

The chain recombines TRBV5-1 with TRBJ2-1, with D maybe TRBD2 (6 bases). The CDR3 is 17 amino acids. V lost 1 base, J lost 5 bases, and 19 bases lay in between. CDR1 and CDR2 from the germline V gene are SGHRS and YFSETQ. In DNA, the CDR3 is TGCGCCAGCAGCTTGCTAACCGGGACTCTAAGCAACAATGAGCAGTTCTTC. It yields the protein CASSLLTGTLSNNEQFF.

The chain combines TRBV10-3 with TRBJ2-7, with 11 bases matching TRBD2. Unmatched junction bases numbered 1, after V lost 3 bases and J lost 0 bases. The germline gives CDR1 ENHRY, CDR2 SYGVKD. The CDR3 runs 15 residues. The CDR3 sequence is CAISDTSGSSYEQYF. CDR3 DNA: TGTGCCATCAGTGATACTAGCGGGAGCTCCTACGAGCAGTACTTC.

The genes are TRBV4-3 and TRBJ2-1, with 8 bases that match TRBD2. Germline V gene sequence: CDR1 LGHNA, CDR2 YSLEER. Trimming removed 4 bases from V and 2 bases from J; junction bases left unmatched: 4. The CDR3 is 15 residues long. In nucleotides, the CDR3 is TGCGCCAGCAGCCTGGGACTAGGACCCTACAATGAGCAGTTCTTC. Protein product: CASSLGLGPYNEQFF.

V gene TRBV6-1 combines with J gene TRBJ1-5; perhaps TRBD1 as D (6 bases). This CDR3 is 14 amino acids long. Germline V lookup: CDR1 MNHNS, CDR2 SASEGT. Between the trimmed V and J ends, which lost 3 bases and 5 bases, there was a span of 11 bases. Here the CDR3 reads CASSDGRGDQPQHF. The CDR3, as DNA: TGTGCCAGCAGTGACGGCAGGGGCGATCAGCCCCAGCATTTT.

V is TRBV28 and J is TRBJ2-1; 7 nucleotides align to TRBD1. The CDR3 totals 17 residues. Germline values: CDR1 MDHEN, CDR2 SYDVKM. The V gene end was trimmed by 6 bases and the J gene end by 6 bases; junction bases not matched to a gene: 17. The CDR3 spells CASSHPRGQPNVNEQFF. The CDR3 nucleotides are TGTGCCAGCAGCCACCCCCGGGGACAGCCAAATGTCAATGAGCAGTTCTTC.

This clone has a handful of counts. V is TRBV10-2 and J is TRBJ2-6; possibly TRBD2 for D (6 bases). This CDR3 is 17 amino acids long. V lost 9 bases and J lost 2, with 20 bases in between. The germline V gene has CDR1 WSHSY and CDR2 SAAADI. CDR3 loop: CASGGTSLLAGANVLTF. CDR3 bases: TGCGCCAGTGGGGGGACCTCTCTTTTGGCTGGGGCCAACGTCCTGACTTTC.

This chain uses TRBV3-1 (or the pseudogene TRBV3-2) with TRBJ1-2; 7 positions agree with TRBD1. Germline-derived CDR1 and CDR2 are LGHDT and YNNKEL (reference sequence). The CDR3 totals 14 residues. The V gene end was trimmed by 5 bases and the J gene end by 4 bases; junction bases not matched to a gene: 7. The CDR3 region is CASSEQTGSYGYTF. The DNA for the CDR3 is TGTGCCAGCAGCGAACAGACAGGGAGCTATGGCTACACCTTC.